These T cell receptor beta chains were read from a single sample in a study of blood T cells in healthy people across ages. TCRdb fed the 5' RACE reads into MiXCR, producing one record per CDR3 protein. This sample has some 1.5 million distinct CDR3 sequences, with 25% to 30% found just once. The specimen sequenced was blood. These receptors were obtained from a woman in her 30s in good health. Each CDR3 is given with its conserved first and last residue. D genes are given only for firm matches. Rows may omit the clone size; those that give it use once, few, many or a size class.

few	TRBV21-1	TRBJ2-1	NA	CASRPGTSGRRRNEQFF	TGTGCCAGCAGGCCAGGGACTAGCGGGAGACGACGCAATGAGCAGTTCTTC
NA	TRBV6-1	TRBJ2-2	NA	CASRWGATAGELFF	TGTGCCAGCAGATGGGGCGCAACGGCCGGGGAGCTGTTTTTT
few	TRBV6-2/TRBV6-3	TRBJ1-5	NA	CASSYGSSNQPQHF	TGTGCCAGCAGTTACGGTTCTAGCAATCAGCCCCAGCATTTT
many	TRBV29-1	TRBJ2-7	TRBD2	CSVDGGRAGFEQYF	TGCAGCGTTGATGGTGGGAGGGCGGGTTTCGAGCAGTACTTC
NA	TRBV25-1	TRBJ1-4	TRBD1	CASKRGRTGAFGNEKLFF	TGTGCCAGCAAACGTGGTCGGACAGGGGCTTTCGGTAATGAAAAACTGTTTTTT
NA	TRBV12-3/TRBV12-4	TRBJ1-2	NA	CASTPRALRGGDTF	TGTGCCAGCACCCCTCGGGCACTTCGAGGTGGCGACACCTTC
few	TRBV25-1	TRBJ2-7	TRBD2	CASSDEFSGAYEQYF	TGTGCCAGCAGTGATGAGTTTAGCGGGGCCTACGAGCAGTACTTC
NA	TRBV20-1	TRBJ1-1	NA	CSARRAGTSNTEAFF	TGCAGTGCTAGACGGGCCGGGACGTCGAACACTGAAGCTTTCTTT
few	TRBV15	TRBJ2-6	NA	CATSRDRAWGAGANVLTF	TGTGCCACCAGCAGAGACCGGGCTTGGGGGGCTGGGGCCAACGTCCTGACTTTC
NA	TRBV20-1	TRBJ2-1	TRBD2	CSASPAGVLDDEQFF	TGCAGTGCTAGCCCAGCGGGAGTGTTAGACGATGAGCAGTTCTTC
NA	TRBV4-2	TRBJ2-1	NA	CASSQVSSMDEQFF	TGTGCCAGCAGCCAAGTTTCTAGTATGGATGAGCAGTTCTTC
NA	TRBV6-2/TRBV6-3	TRBJ2-5	NA	CASSYSASAGETQYF	TGTGCCAGCAGTTACTCGGCTAGCGCGGGAGAGACCCAGTACTTC
NA	TRBV5-1	TRBJ2-1	NA	CASSLRSPGSSYNEQFF	TGCGCCAGCAGCTTGCGGTCCCCGGGGAGCTCCTACAATGAGCAGTTCTTC
many	TRBV10-3	TRBJ2-7	NA	CAISESGVTYEQYF	TGTGCCATCAGTGAGTCGGGAGTAACCTACGAGCAGTACTTC
NA	TRBV5-1	TRBJ2-7	NA	CASSRLGRNYEQYF	TGCGCCAGCAGTCGTTTGGGGCGGAACTACGAGCAGTACTTC
few	TRBV4-3	TRBJ2-3	NA	CASSQGWLSSTDTQYF	TGCGCCAGCAGCCAAGGTTGGCTGTCAAGCACAGATACGCAGTATTTT
NA	TRBV20-1	TRBJ2-7	NA	CSARERSGLSYEQYF	TGCAGTGCTAGAGAACGTAGCGGTCTTTCCTACGAGCAGTACTTC
NA	TRBV12-3/TRBV12-4	TRBJ1-4	NA	CASRAPGLGNEKLFF	TGTGCCAGCAGAGCGCCCGGGTTGGGTAATGAAAAACTGTTTTTT
NA	TRBV10-3	TRBJ2-2	NA	CAISERPNTGELFF	TGTGCCATCAGTGAAAGACCAAACACCGGGGAGCTGTTTTTT
NA	TRBV6-1	TRBJ2-5	NA	CASSVTEQETQYF	TGTGCCAGCAGTGTAACCGAACAAGAGACCCAGTACTTC
many	TRBV15	TRBJ2-1	TRBD1	CATSTRRGPILEQFF	TGTGCCACCAGCACGCGCAGGGGGCCCATTTTAGAGCAGTTCTTC
few	TRBV11-2	TRBJ2-7	NA	CASSSLGTPGEQYF	TGTGCCAGCAGCTCCCTCGGGACTCCTGGCGAGCAGTACTTC
few	TRBV3-1	TRBJ1-1	NA	CASSQDNRLNTEAFF	TGTGCCAGCAGCCAAGACAACCGGTTGAACACTGAAGCTTTCTTT
few	TRBV7-6	TRBJ2-7	TRBD2	CVSSFTRGDSYEQYF	TGTGTCAGCAGCTTTACTCGGGGGGACTCCTACGAGCAGTACTTC
many	TRBV5-1	TRBJ2-7	TRBD2	CASSVTSGGYEQYF	TGCGCCAGCAGCGTGACTAGCGGGGGATACGAGCAGTACTTC
NA	TRBV29-1	TRBJ1-1	NA	CSVSTVEAFF	TGCAGCGTTTCCACAGTTGAAGCTTTCTTT
few	TRBV20-1	TRBJ2-5	TRBD1	CSARVGGQGQETQYF	TGCAGTGCTAGAGTGGGGGGACAGGGACAAGAGACCCAGTACTTC
many	TRBV9	TRBJ1-2	NA	CASSVGGLYGYTF	TGTGCCAGCAGCGTAGGAGGCCTTTATGGCTACACCTTC
NA	TRBV28	TRBJ2-7	TRBD1	CASSSGQVGRYEQYF	TGTGCCAGCAGTTCGGGACAGGTGGGAAGGTACGAGCAGTACTTC
many	TRBV20-1	TRBJ2-1	NA	CSAPDLPLSEQFF	TGCAGTGCTCCGGACCTACCCTTGAGTGAGCAGTTCTTC
many	TRBV12-3/TRBV12-4	TRBJ1-2	TRBD1	CASSVQGKAGYTF	TGTGCCAGCAGTGTACAGGGGAAGGCGGGCTACACCTTC
many	TRBV7-6	TRBJ2-1	NA	CASSLAGPGGANEQFF	TGTGCCAGCAGCTTGGCGGGTCCCGGAGGGGCCAATGAGCAGTTCTTC
NA	TRBV6-2/TRBV6-3	TRBJ2-1	NA	CASSLLGGRGNEQFF	TGTGCCAGCAGCCTACTCGGAGGGAGGGGGAATGAGCAGTTCTTC
few	TRBV7-2	TRBJ2-2	TRBD1	CASSPRLGQGAGELFF	TGTGCCAGCAGCCCTAGGCTAGGACAGGGGGCCGGGGAGCTGTTTTTT
few	TRBV7-2	TRBJ2-1	TRBD2	CASSSGSGRAYNEQFF	TGTGCCAGCAGCTCGGGTAGCGGGAGAGCTTACAATGAGCAGTTCTTC
few	TRBV20-1	TRBJ2-7	NA	CSASGNLYEQYF	TGCAGTGCTAGCGGGAATCTCTACGAGCAGTACTTC
NA	TRBV12-3/TRBV12-4	TRBJ2-3	NA	CASTDTVKGADTQYF	TGTGCCAGCACTGACACGGTCAAGGGCGCAGATACGCAGTATTTT
few	TRBV27	TRBJ1-5	TRBD1	CASSSTGQGYQPQHF	TGTGCCAGCAGTTCCACGGGACAGGGTTATCAGCCCCAGCATTTT
few	TRBV5-1	TRBJ2-1	TRBD2	CASSGLAGEGNNEQFF	TGCGCCAGCAGCGGTTTAGCGGGGGAGGGGAACAATGAGCAGTTCTTC
few	TRBV21-1	TRBJ2-7	NA	CASSKAFVHGEQYF	TGTGCCAGCAGCAAAGCCTTCGTACATGGCGAGCAGTACTTC
many	TRBV5-5	TRBJ2-7	TRBD1	CASSLEGQGRYEQYF	TGTGCCAGCAGCTTGGAGGGACAGGGCCGCTACGAGCAGTACTTC
few	TRBV7-2	TRBJ2-3	TRBD2	CATSIAGGPKDTQYF	TGTGCCACTTCTATAGCGGGAGGGCCGAAAGATACGCAGTATTTT
NA	TRBV10-3	TRBJ1-2	NA	CAISEPKTDLSGYTF	TGTGCCATCAGTGAGCCTAAGACAGATCTCTCTGGCTACACCTTC
few	TRBV7-2	TRBJ1-5	NA	CASSLAVGTNQPQHF	TGTGCCAGCAGCTTAGCTGTTGGGACCAATCAGCCCCAGCATTTT
NA	TRBV18	TRBJ1-3	NA	CASSRGTSGNTVYF	TGTGCCAGCTCCAGAGGGACCTCTGGAAACACCGTATATTTT
NA	TRBV7-6	TRBJ2-1	TRBD2	CASSLYSGGGIEQFF	TGTGCCAGCAGCTTATATAGCGGGGGAGGGATTGAGCAGTTCTTC
NA	TRBV28	TRBJ2-1	TRBD1	CASSPWTGGVNEQFF	TGTGCCAGCAGCCCCTGGACAGGGGGAGTTAATGAGCAGTTCTTC
NA	TRBV3-1	TRBJ2-1	NA	CASSQDFLPEQFF	TGTGCCAGCAGCCAAGATTTCCTACCTGAGCAGTTCTTC
few	TRBV5-1	TRBJ2-5	TRBD2	CASSSGLAGLQETQYF	TGCGCCAGCAGCTCAGGACTAGCGGGGTTACAAGAGACCCAGTACTTC
few	TRBV6-5	TRBJ1-3	TRBD1	CASSQTGGHSGNTIYF	TGTGCCAGCAGCCAGACAGGGGGCCACTCTGGAAACACCATATATTTT
NA	TRBV10-3	TRBJ2-1	TRBD2	CAIRGGRTYEQFF	TGTGCCATACGGGGGGGTCGTACGTACGAGCAGTTCTTC
NA	TRBV6-2/TRBV6-3	TRBJ2-1	TRBD2	CASSTGLAGGREQFF	TGTGCCAGCAGTACAGGACTAGCGGGAGGAAGGGAGCAGTTCTTC
NA	TRBV11-2	TRBJ2-7	NA	CASSPDWMARESSYEQYF	TGTGCCAGCAGCCCAGATTGGATGGCCCGGGAATCGTCCTACGAGCAGTACTTC